The next 32 T cell receptor beta chains were all read from a single sample in a study of T cell repertoires in cytomegalovirus infection. TCRdb passed the reads through MiXCR, listing each CDR3 protein once. The data show some 250,000 distinct CDR3 sequences, roughly 10% seen once. The sequenced sample consisted of PBMCs. All receptors derive from a human donor in good health (CMV status not recorded). Some clones in this sample may be carry-over from other donors' samples.

This clonotype was found many times. The chain uses TRBV5-1 and TRBJ2-3; TRBD2 matches at 7 bases. The germline V gene encodes CDR1 SGHRS and CDR2 YFSETQ. The CDR3 consists of 15 residues. J was trimmed by 2 bases and V by 4 bases; bases with no gene match: 7. The CDR3 DNA sequence: TGCGCCAGCAGCCCCCGGGGGGACCCCACAGATACGCAGTATTTT. Its protein is CASSPRGDPTDTQYF.

This clonotype occurred a few times. The CDR3 bases are TGTGCCAGCAGCTCAGCACTAGCGGGAGGGCCAGACACCGGGGAGCTGTTTTTT. This encodes CASSSALAGGPDTGELFF. The genes are TRBV7-2 and TRBJ2-2; 13 bases line up with TRBD2. The length of the CDR3 is 18 residues. Trimming took 4 bases from V and 3 from J; bases not matched to a gene: 8. Germline V gene data show CDR1 as SGHTA and CDR2 as FQGNSA.

The chain couples TRBV7-2 to TRBJ2-7; 7 bases fit TRBD2. Germline V gives CDR1 SGHTA, CDR2 FQGNSA. There are 14 residues in the CDR3. J lost 1 base, V lost 4 bases, and 4 bases had no gene match. This CDR3 reads CASSSAGNSYEQYF. The CDR3 DNA follows: TGTGCCAGCAGCTCAGCGGGAAATTCCTACGAGCAGTACTTC.

This clonotype was counted a few times. This sequence joins TRBV12-3 or TRBV12-4 and TRBJ1-2; D may be TRBD1 (6 bases). Between the trimmed V and J ends, which lost 6 bases and 4 bases, there was a span of 18 bases. This CDR3 is 15 amino acids long. Written as DNA, the CDR3 is TGTGCCAGCAGCCCCGGAGGGGGGGGGCTCTATGGCTACACCTTC. Amino acid sequence: CASSPGGGGLYGYTF.

The table lists this clonotype with many counts. The gene calls are TRBV28 and TRBJ1-1; 7 positions agree with TRBD1. V was pared by 9 bases and J by 0 bases, with 4 bases of the junction left unmatched. CDR1 and CDR2 (germline): MDHEN, SYDVKM. This CDR3 is built from 13 residues. The DNA of the CDR3 is TGTGCCAGTGCGACAGGGCTGAACACTGAAGCTTTCTTT. This encodes CASATGLNTEAFF.

This clonotype was found many times. The chain carries TRBV15 and TRBJ1-1, with 7 bases identical to TRBD1. Germline trimming cut 1 base from V and 0 bases from J; bases unmatched to any gene: 2. The CDR3 loop spans 15 amino acids. CDR1 and CDR2 from the germline V gene are LNHNV and YYDKDF (reference sequence). Here the CDR3 DNA reads TGTGCCACCAGCAGAGTGACAGGGTTGAACACTGAAGCTTTCTTT. It is translated as CATSRVTGLNTEAFF.

This clonotype has at least ten counts. The chain recombines TRBV7-2 with TRBJ2-3; perhaps TRBD1 as D (5 bases). This CDR3 spans 15 amino acids. Trimming cost V 5 bases and J 1 base, with 13 bases left between them. Germline CDR1 SGHTA, CDR2 FQGNSA. In DNA form, the CDR3 reads TGTGCCAGCAGCCAAGGGGCCCGGGGCACAGATACGCAGTATTTT. This sequence encodes CASSQGARGTDTQYF.

There are many counts of this clonotype. The chain has TRBV7-2 and TRBJ2-7; TRBD1 might be the D (6 bases). Germline CDR1 reads SGHTA; CDR2 reads FQGNSA. The CDR3 is 15 amino acids. V lost 4 bases, J lost 3 bases, and 16 bases lay in between. The CDR3 DNA reads as TGTGCCAGCAGCTCCCCGGACAGACTTCACTACGAGCAGTACTTC. Amino acids: CASSSPDRLHYEQYF.

The rearrangement links TRBV20-1 to TRBJ2-7, with TRBD2 matching over 7 bases. Germline values: CDR1 DFQATT, CDR2 SNEGSKA (reference sequence). The CDR3 spans 13 residues. Trimming took 2 bases from V and 2 from J; bases not matched to a gene: 3. The CDR3 loop reads CSARTSAPYEQYF. The CDR3 DNA follows: TGCAGTGCTAGAACTAGCGCACCCTACGAGCAGTACTTC.

The sample holds many counts of this clonotype. The chain employs TRBV7-8 and TRBJ2-3; D ambiguous. CDR1 SGHVS and CDR2 FQNEAQ come from the germline V gene. The V end was cut by 3 bases, the J end by 2 bases, with 12 bases between. This CDR3 has 15 amino acids. The CDR3 region is CASSLRAFSTDTQYF. The DNA of the CDR3 is TGTGCCAGCAGCTTGAGAGCCTTCTCCACAGATACGCAGTATTTT. Using reference TRBV7-8 and TRBJ2-3 for the parts outside the CDR3, the full variable domain is GAGVSQSPRYKVAKRGQDVALRCDPISGHVSLFWYQQALGQGPEFLTYFQNEAQLDKSGLPSDRFFAERPEGSVSTLKIQRTQQEDSAVYLCASSLRAFSTDTQYFGPGTRLTVL.

The chain links TRBV7-2 to TRBJ1-3; no definite D call. With 4 bases removed from V and 0 bases from J, the gap between germline ends came to 7 bases. CDR3 length: 14 residues. CDR1 is SGHTA, CDR2 FQGNSA, per germline. CDR3 loop: CASSYSTSGNTIYF. CDR3 in DNA: TGTGCCAGCAGCTACAGCACCTCTGGAAACACCATATATTTT.

This clonotype was found a few times. The genes are TRBV28 and TRBJ2-1, with no clear D. CDR3 length: 14 amino acids. Germline lookup yields CDR1 MDHEN and CDR2 SYDVKM. Trimming stripped 2 bases from V and 4 bases from J, with 9 bases between. The CDR3 DNA is TGTGCCAGCAGTTTAGCGGTGTTTTACAATGAGCAGTTCTTC. This translates into CASSLAVFYNEQFF.

Comments on this clonotype: A single base separates this from a much larger clone, so it may be a read error. The chain carries TRBV4-1 and TRBJ2-2, with D possibly being TRBD2 (5 bases). This CDR3 comprises 12 residues. Germline lookup yields CDR1 MGHRA and CDR2 YSYEKL. CDR3: CASSQVTGKLFF. The CDR3 DNA reads as TGTGCCAGCAGCCAAGTCACCGGGAAGCTGTTTTTT.

This clonotype was counted only a few times. The genes are TRBV5-1 and TRBJ2-1, with D possibly TRBD2 on 5 matching bases. Germline V CDR1 and CDR2: SGHRS, YFSETQ. The CDR3 is 14 residues long. V was trimmed by 4 bases and J by 8 bases, leaving 16 bases between them. In DNA form, the CDR3 reads TGCGCCAGCAGCGATAAGACTAACTTCCATGAGCAGTTCTTC. It encodes CASSDKTNFHEQFF.

This clonotype turned up a few times. The CDR3 sequence is CAWSVGPTDTQYF. CDR3 DNA: TGTGCCTGGAGTGTAGGGCCCACAGATACGCAGTATTTT. V gene TRBV30 combines with J gene TRBJ2-3, with D uncertain. Per germline, CDR1 GTSNPN and CDR2 SVGIG (reference sequence). Deletions cut 0 bases from V and 2 bases from J, with 6 bases between. CDR3 length equals 13 residues.

The V and J genes are TRBV20-1 and TRBJ1-1, with TRBD1 as a possible D gene (5 bases). CDR3 length: 12 residues. Germline lookup yields CDR1 DFQATT and CDR2 SNEGSKA (reference sequence). Trimming left V 1 base short and J 6 bases short, with 9 bases between. The CDR3 sequence: CSARGPGAEAFF. In DNA form, the CDR3 reads TGCAGTGCTAGAGGGCCGGGGGCTGAAGCTTTCTTT.

The table lists this clonotype with a few counts. CDR3 loop: CASSSEQGFKYEQYF. Written as DNA, the CDR3 is TGTGCCAGCAGTTCGGAACAGGGGTTTAAATACGAGCAGTACTTC. The chain employs TRBV12-3 or TRBV12-4 and TRBJ2-7; TRBD1 matches 7 bases. Trimming took 4 bases from V and 4 from J; bases not matched to a gene: 10. This CDR3 comprises 15 residues.

This clonotype showed up many times. The CDR3 nucleotides read TGTGCCAGCAAGGAAGGAGGAACCCCTGGTAGCGGGAGGGCCGCCGGGGAGCTGTTTTTT. Its translation: CASKEGGTPGSGRAAGELFF. J is TRBJ2-2 and V is TRBV6-2 or TRBV6-3; 11 nucleotides agree with TRBD2. Germline V gene lookup returns CDR1 MNHEY and CDR2 SVGEGT. The CDR3 consists of 20 residues. Unmatched junction bases numbered 22, after V lost 7 bases and J lost 6 bases.

This clonotype was counted a few times. The chain has TRBV29-1 and TRBJ1-5, with 7 bases matching TRBD1. Germline CDR1 SQVTM, CDR2 ANQGSEA. This CDR3 is 13 amino acids long. V was pared by 7 bases and J by 3 bases, with 6 bases of the junction left unmatched. CDR3 coding DNA: TGCAGCGCCCGGGACAGTCTCAATCAGCCCCAGCATTTT. Its translation: CSARDSLNQPQHF.

The rearrangement links TRBV5-4 to TRBJ1-2; 8 bases match TRBD1. The ends lost 3 bases at V and 1 base at J; junction bases unmatched: 2. In germline, CDR1 is SGHNT, CDR2 YYREEE (reference sequence). The CDR3 spans 14 residues. The CDR3 loop is CASSWGQDNYGYTF. The CDR3 nucleotides read TGTGCCAGCAGCTGGGGACAGGATAACTATGGCTACACCTTC.

The chain uses TRBV6-2 or TRBV6-3 and TRBJ1-5; no reliable D call. Trimming left V 0 bases short and J 5 bases short, with 11 bases between. The germline V gene encodes CDR1 MNHEY and CDR2 SVGEGT. The CDR3 length is 15 residues. The CDR3 DNA reads TGTGCCAGCAGTTACTCGATGGCGGCTGATCAGCCCCAGCATTTT. Translating it yields CASSYSMAADQPQHF.

V gene TRBV6-6 combines with J gene TRBJ1-1; a possible D gene is TRBD1 (6 bases). Between the trimmed V and J ends, which lost 5 bases and 6 bases, there was a span of 16 bases. The CDR3 spans 14 residues. CDR1 and CDR2 from the germline V gene are MNHNY and SVGAGI (reference sequence). The CDR3 sequence is CASSEVRGAAEAFF. CDR3 nucleotide sequence: TGTGCCAGCAGTGAGGTACGGGGGGCGGCTGAAGCTTTCTTT.

In this sample, this clonotype turned up a few times. This chain joins TRBV5-8 and TRBJ2-7; D possibly matches TRBD1 or TRBD2 (6 bases each). Trimming stripped 4 bases from V and 2 bases from J, with 13 bases between. This CDR3 spans 14 amino acids. CDR1 SGHTS and CDR2 YDEGEE come from the germline V gene. CDR3 bases: TGTGCCAGCAGCCTGGGGGGCCCAGCCTACGAGCAGTACTTC. This sequence encodes CASSLGGPAYEQYF.

On this clonotype itself: A read error may be the cause here, since a much bigger clone is one base away. The rearrangement joins TRBV7-2 to TRBJ2-1; perhaps TRBD2 as D (5 bases). From germline, CDR1 is SGHTA and CDR2 FQGNSA. The CDR3 spans 12 residues. Trimming pared 7 bases from V and 10 bases from J, leaving 14 bases between. In nucleotides, the CDR3 is TGTGCCAGCAACTTGCGCCAGCGGGAGCAGTTCTTC. It yields the protein CASNLRQREQFF.

There are many counts of this clonotype. This chain connects TRBV7-3 to TRBJ2-2, with D uncertain. Trimming took 4 bases from V and 0 from J, leaving 6 bases between them. Germline CDR1 SGHTA, CDR2 FQGTGA. The CDR3 is made up of 14 amino acids. This CDR3 reads CASSWGTNTGELFF. CDR3 nucleotide sequence: TGTGCCAGCAGCTGGGGAACGAACACCGGGGAGCTGTTTTTT.

This clonotype has a count of ten or more. J is TRBJ1-2 and V is TRBV7-9, with a tentative D call TRBD1 (5 bases). Germline assignment: CDR1 SEHNR and CDR2 FQNEAQ (reference sequence). With 5 bases removed from V and 2 bases from J, the gap between germline ends came to 15 bases. CDR3 size: 15 residues. The CDR3 sequence: CASSDHRGVNYGYTF. CDR3 DNA sequence: TGTGCCAGCAGCGACCATCGGGGGGTAAACTATGGCTACACCTTC. The variable domain in full, completed from reference TRBV7-9 and TRBJ1-2, reads DTGVSQNPRHKITKRGQNVTFRCDPISEHNRLYWYRQTLGQGPEFLTYFQNEAQLEKSRLLSDRFSAERPKGSFSTLEIQRTEQGDSAMYLCASSDHRGVNYGYTFGSGTRLTVV.

The chain has TRBV12-5 and TRBJ2-1, with TRBD1 matching over 8 bases. In germline, CDR1 is LGHNT, CDR2 FRNRAP. V was clipped by 7 bases and J by 4 bases; unmatched bases: 3. The CDR3 totals 13 residues. The CDR3 nucleotides read TGTGCTAGTGAGCGGACAGGGTACAATGAGCAGTTCTTC. This gives the protein CASERTGYNEQFF.

The table lists this clonotype with many counts. The gene calls are TRBV28 and TRBJ2-6, with D unclear. Deletions cut 5 bases from V and 1 base from J, with 9 bases between. Germline CDR1 MDHEN, CDR2 SYDVKM. CDR3 length equals 15 residues. Here the CDR3 DNA reads TGTGCCAGCAGTCTGGGTTTTTCTGGGGCCAACGTCCTGACTTTC. Protein sequence: CASSLGFSGANVLTF.

This clonotype appeared many times. V usage is TRBV7-2 and J usage is TRBJ1-5, with D possibly TRBD1 on 5 matching bases. Trimming stripped 4 bases from V and 9 bases from J, with 22 bases between. Germline V gene data show CDR1 as SGHTA and CDR2 as FQGNSA. The CDR3 is 16 residues long. In DNA, the CDR3 is TGTGCCAGCAGCTCGTACTACCGGGACGGGGAAAGGCCCCAGCATTTT. Protein sequence: CASSSYYRDGERPQHF.

In its sample, this clonotype was seen many times. The chain couples TRBV7-3 to TRBJ2-2; no clear D gene. V dropped 2 bases and J dropped 4 bases, with 11 bases sitting between them. The CDR3 sequence is 15 residues long. The germline V gene has CDR1 SGHTA and CDR2 FQGTGA. In nucleotides, the CDR3 is TGTGCCAGCAGCTTAGCTGGGGTCGGCACCGGGGAGCTGTTTTTT. It specifies CASSLAGVGTGELFF.

This clonotype was counted ten times or more. The V call is TRBV7-6, the J call TRBJ2-6; 7 bases line up with TRBD1. Germline V gene data show CDR1 as SGHVS and CDR2 as FNYEAQ. This CDR3 has 15 residues. V was clipped by 4 bases and J by 2 bases; unmatched bases: 2. In DNA form, the CDR3 reads TGTGCCAGCAGCTCAACAGGGGCTGGGGCCAACGTCCTGACTTTC. Translation: CASSSTGAGANVLTF.

This clonotype appeared a few times. The chain uses TRBV19 and TRBJ2-2; TRBD1 is a possible D gene (6 bases). The CDR3 has 15 amino acids. The germline V and J ends were trimmed by 10 bases and 0 bases, with 15 bases remaining between them. Germline loops: CDR1 LNHDA, CDR2 SQIVND (reference sequence). In nucleotides, the CDR3 is TGTGCCACCTACCCGGGACAAACGAACACCGGGGAGCTGTTTTTT. It specifies CATYPGQTNTGELFF. The full variable domain, completed using reference TRBV19 and TRBJ2-2, is DGGITQSPKYLFRKEGQNVTLSCEQNLNHDAMYWYRQDPGQGLRLIYYSQIVNDFQKGDIAEGYSVSREKKESFPLTVTSAQKNPTAFYLCATYPGQTNTGELFFGEGSRLTVL.